The sequence of this T cell receptor beta chain was determined in a study of vaccination and CD4 T cells after COVID-19. Study summary: Median time from second vaccine dose to sampling was approximately 69 days (14 to 241). In culture, cells were exposed to overlapping spike peptides from SARS-CoV-2, HCoV-NL63, HCoV-OC43 and HCoV-229E.

Trimming removed 5 bases from V and 8 bases from J; junction bases left unmatched: 11. The CDR3 totals 15 residues. Per the germline V gene, CDR1 is SGHDN and CDR2 is FVKESK. The assay that was used to sequence DNA from cultured CD4+ T cells was the Oncomine TCR Beta short-read assay. TCRdb re-called the PCR reads through MiXCR, storing one row per CDR3 protein. The sample contains roughly 4,200 distinct CDR3 sequences, roughly 28% of which appear only once. This clonotype qualifies as large. Its cognate antigen is unknown. The treatment: approximately nine-day PBMC culture with coronavirus spike peptide pools or control peptides (ViraFEST assay).

The source is a human donor who had recovered from COVID-19. The gene calls are TRBV14 and TRBJ1-2; 10 nucleotides line up with TRBD1. Sequenced material: CD4+ T cells from blood, cultured in vitro. CDR3 nucleotides: TGTGCCAGCAGCTCCCGACAGGGGGCTTTGGAGGGCTACACCTTC. It translates to CASSSRQGALEGYTF.